Presented here are 8 T cell receptor beta chains from one specimen sequenced in a study of blood T cell repertoires in COVID-19. The protocol was immunoSEQ multiplex PCR, while the TCRdb copy is restricted to in-frame clones and leaves out a portion. Seen here are 150,000 to 200,000 clones, approximately 88% observed once, and the top ten hold less than 8%. Sequenced material: PBMCs or T cells enriched from blood (not recorded which). These receptors all stem from a woman in her 50s who had recovered from COVID-19.

This chain uses TRBV6-5 with TRBJ1-1; 8 bases align to TRBD1. With 7 bases clipped from V and 0 bases from J, the junction kept 4 bases outside the gene matches. The V gene's germline CDR1 is MNHEY and CDR2 SVGAGI. This CDR3 has 14 residues. Written as DNA, the CDR3 is TGTGCCAGCACCCGACAGGGGATGAACACTGAAGCTTTCTTT. Amino acid sequence: CASTRQGMNTEAFF.

The chain joins TRBV11-2 to TRBJ1-1; 7 positions match TRBD1. J gave up 3 bases and V 7 bases, and 14 bases lay outside the gene matches. The CDR3 contains 16 residues. Germline CDR1 reads SGHAT; CDR2 reads FQNNGV. The CDR3 reads CASIEQGPRWDTEAFF. CDR3 coding DNA: TGTGCCAGCATCGAACAGGGGCCGCGGTGGGACACTGAAGCTTTCTTT.

This chain uses TRBV7-2 with TRBJ2-1; 7 bases line up with TRBD1. CDR1 and CDR2 (germline): SGHTA, FQGNSA. The V and J ends lost 4 bases and 3 bases, in that order; junction bases with no gene match: 6. The CDR3 runs to 15 residues. DNA for the CDR3: TGTGCCAGCAGCTCTAGGGGACAGCTCTACAATGAGCAGTTCTTC. Encoded protein: CASSSRGQLYNEQFF.

This chain links TRBV28 with TRBJ1-4; 8 positions agree with TRBD1. Germline values: CDR1 MDHEN, CDR2 SYDVKM. The length of the CDR3 is 14 residues. V lost 7 bases and J lost 8; bases outside the gene matches: 9. The CDR3 loop is CASITGTGPEKLFF. DNA of the CDR3: TGTGCCAGCATTACCGGGACAGGCCCCGAAAAACTGTTTTTT.

This clone was counted once. The rearrangement joins TRBV18 to TRBJ1-3; tentatively, D is TRBD1 (5 bases). CDR3 length: 13 residues. From germline, CDR1 is KGHSH and CDR2 LQKENI. V was pared by 1 base and J by 8 bases, with 9 bases between. CDR3 bases: TGTGCCAGCTCACCACAGGGGTTGGACACCATATATTTT. Its translation is CASSPQGLDTIYF.

The CDR3 reads CASTGTGPNQPQHF. The CDR3 DNA reads TGTGCCAGCACCGGGACAGGACCCAATCAGCCCCAGCATTTT. The chain uses TRBV28 and TRBJ1-5; 8 bases agree with TRBD1. Germline CDR1 is MDHEN and CDR2 is SYDVKM. The trim removed 7 bases at V and 3 bases at J, leaving 5 bases unmatched. The CDR3 sequence is 14 residues long.

The chain employs TRBV18 and TRBJ1-2; TRBD1 matches at 8 bases. The ends lost 3 bases at V and 12 bases at J; junction bases unmatched: 12. This CDR3 comprises 14 residues. Germline CDR1 KGHSH, CDR2 LQKENI. The CDR3 reads CASSPQDRAGVDTF. CDR3 bases: TGTGCCAGCTCACCCCAGGACAGGGCAGGAGTAGACACCTTC.

The V gene is TRBV7-8, the J gene TRBJ2-7, with TRBD1 matching 9 bases. With 5 bases clipped from V and 4 bases from J, the junction kept 3 bases outside the gene matches. The CDR3 consists of 13 residues. Germline loops: CDR1 SGHVS, CDR2 FQNEAQ. CDR3 nucleotides: TGTGCCAGCAGCAAGACAGGGGGGTACGAGCAGTACTTC. Translation gives CASSKTGGYEQYF.